The clone carrying this TCR beta chain was counted a single time. The sample comes from a study of blood T cell repertoires in COVID-19. Looking at the study overall: Sample material is recorded as cDNA or gDNA derived from T cells, B-cell-depleted T cells, or PBMCs.

From germline, CDR1 is SGHRS and CDR2 YFSETQ. There are 15 residues in the CDR3. J was trimmed by 0 bases and V by 4 bases; bases with no gene match: 4. TCRdb's copy holds only in-frame clones and misses some; the assay was immunoSEQ multiplex PCR. The sample contains some 390,000 clones, approximately 90% of which appear only once. Donors in Cohort 3 counted as recovered after two negative PCRs, clearance, or symptom resolution. The source of this sequence is a man under 40 who had recovered from COVID-19. The genes are TRBV5-1 and TRBJ2-5; TRBD1 agrees at 9 bases. The sample taken for sequencing was PBMCs or T cells enriched from blood (not recorded which). CDR3 sequence: CASSGQGTYQETQYF. CDR3 nucleotide sequence: TGCGCCAGCAGCGGACAGGGGACGTACCAAGAGACCCAGTACTTC. Combining the CDR3 with reference TRBV5-1 and TRBJ2-5 gives the whole variable domain KAGVTQTPRYLIKTRGQQVTLSCSPISGHRSVSWYQQTPGQGLQFLFEYFSETQRNKGNFPGRFSGRQFSNSRSEMNVSTLELGDSALYLCASSGQGTYQETQYFGPGTRLLVL.